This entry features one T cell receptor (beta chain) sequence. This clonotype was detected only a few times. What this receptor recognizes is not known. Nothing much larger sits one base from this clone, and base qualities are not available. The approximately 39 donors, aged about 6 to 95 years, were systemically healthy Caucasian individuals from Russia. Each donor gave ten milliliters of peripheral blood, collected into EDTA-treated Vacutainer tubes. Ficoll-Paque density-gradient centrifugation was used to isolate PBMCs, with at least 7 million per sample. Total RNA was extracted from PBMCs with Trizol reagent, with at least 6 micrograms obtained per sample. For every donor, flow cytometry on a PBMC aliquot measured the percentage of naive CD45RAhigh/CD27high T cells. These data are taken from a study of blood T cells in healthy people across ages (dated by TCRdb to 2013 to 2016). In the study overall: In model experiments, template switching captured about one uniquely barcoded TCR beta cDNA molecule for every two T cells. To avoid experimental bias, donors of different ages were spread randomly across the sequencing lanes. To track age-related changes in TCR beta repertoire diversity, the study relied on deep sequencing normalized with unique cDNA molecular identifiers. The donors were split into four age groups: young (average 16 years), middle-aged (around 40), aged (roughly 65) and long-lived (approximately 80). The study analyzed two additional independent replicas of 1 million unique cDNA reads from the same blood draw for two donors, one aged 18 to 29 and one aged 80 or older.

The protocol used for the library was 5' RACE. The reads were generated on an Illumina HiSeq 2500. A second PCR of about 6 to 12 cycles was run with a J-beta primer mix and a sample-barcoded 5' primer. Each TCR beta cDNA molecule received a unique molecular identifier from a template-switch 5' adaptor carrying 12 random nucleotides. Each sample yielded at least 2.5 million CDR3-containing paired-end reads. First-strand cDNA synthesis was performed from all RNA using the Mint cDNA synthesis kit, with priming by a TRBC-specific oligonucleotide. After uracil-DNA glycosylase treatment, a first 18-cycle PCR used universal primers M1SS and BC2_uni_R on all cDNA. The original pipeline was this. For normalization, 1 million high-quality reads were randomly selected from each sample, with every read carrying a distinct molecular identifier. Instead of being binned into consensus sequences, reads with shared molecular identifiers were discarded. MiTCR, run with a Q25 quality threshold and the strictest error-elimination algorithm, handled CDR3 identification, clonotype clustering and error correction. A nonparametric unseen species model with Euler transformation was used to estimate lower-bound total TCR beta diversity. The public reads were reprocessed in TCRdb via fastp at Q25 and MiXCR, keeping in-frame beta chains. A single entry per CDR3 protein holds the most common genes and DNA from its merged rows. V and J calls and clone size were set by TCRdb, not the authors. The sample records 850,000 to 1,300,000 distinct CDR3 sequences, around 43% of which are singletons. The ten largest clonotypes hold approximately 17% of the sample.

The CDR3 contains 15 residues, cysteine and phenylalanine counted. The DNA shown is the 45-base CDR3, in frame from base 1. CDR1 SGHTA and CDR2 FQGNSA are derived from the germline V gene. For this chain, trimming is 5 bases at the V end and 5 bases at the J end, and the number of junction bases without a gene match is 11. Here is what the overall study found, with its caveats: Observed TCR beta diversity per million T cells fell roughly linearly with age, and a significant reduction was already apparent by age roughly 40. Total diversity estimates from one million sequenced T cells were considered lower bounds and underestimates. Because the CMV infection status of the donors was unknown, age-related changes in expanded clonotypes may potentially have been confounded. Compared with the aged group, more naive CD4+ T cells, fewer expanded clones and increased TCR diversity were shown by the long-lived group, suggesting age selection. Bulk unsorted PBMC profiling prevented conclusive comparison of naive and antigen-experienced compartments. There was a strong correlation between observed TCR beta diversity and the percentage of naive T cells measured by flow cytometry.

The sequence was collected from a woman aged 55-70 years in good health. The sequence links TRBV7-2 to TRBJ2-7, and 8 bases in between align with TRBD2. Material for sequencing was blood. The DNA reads TGTGCCAGCAGCAGCAACTTCGGGAGGGTAAACGAGCAGTACTTC. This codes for CASSSNFGRVNEQYF.